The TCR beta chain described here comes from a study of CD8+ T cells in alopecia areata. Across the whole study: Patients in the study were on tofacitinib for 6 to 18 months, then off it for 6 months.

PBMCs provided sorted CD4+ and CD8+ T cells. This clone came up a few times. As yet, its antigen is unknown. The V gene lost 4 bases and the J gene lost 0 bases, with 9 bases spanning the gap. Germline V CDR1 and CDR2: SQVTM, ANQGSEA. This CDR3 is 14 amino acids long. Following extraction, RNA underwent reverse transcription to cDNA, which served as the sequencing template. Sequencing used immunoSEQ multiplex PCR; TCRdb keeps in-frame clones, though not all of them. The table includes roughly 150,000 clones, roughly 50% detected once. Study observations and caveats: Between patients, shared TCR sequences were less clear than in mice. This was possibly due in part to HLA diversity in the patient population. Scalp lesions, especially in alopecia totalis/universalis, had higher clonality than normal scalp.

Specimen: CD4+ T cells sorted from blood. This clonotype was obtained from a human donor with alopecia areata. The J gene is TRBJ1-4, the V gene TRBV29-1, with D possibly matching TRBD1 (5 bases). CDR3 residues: CSVGPGPTNEKLFF. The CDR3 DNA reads TGCAGCGTTGGACCGGGACCAACTAATGAAAAACTGTTTTTT. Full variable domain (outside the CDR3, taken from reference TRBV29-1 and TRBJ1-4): SAVISQKPSRDICQRGTSLTIQCQVDSQVTMMFWYRQQPGQSLTLIATANQGSEATYESGFVIDKFPISRPNLTFSTLTVSNMSPEDSSIYLCSVGPGPTNEKLFFGSGTQLSVL.